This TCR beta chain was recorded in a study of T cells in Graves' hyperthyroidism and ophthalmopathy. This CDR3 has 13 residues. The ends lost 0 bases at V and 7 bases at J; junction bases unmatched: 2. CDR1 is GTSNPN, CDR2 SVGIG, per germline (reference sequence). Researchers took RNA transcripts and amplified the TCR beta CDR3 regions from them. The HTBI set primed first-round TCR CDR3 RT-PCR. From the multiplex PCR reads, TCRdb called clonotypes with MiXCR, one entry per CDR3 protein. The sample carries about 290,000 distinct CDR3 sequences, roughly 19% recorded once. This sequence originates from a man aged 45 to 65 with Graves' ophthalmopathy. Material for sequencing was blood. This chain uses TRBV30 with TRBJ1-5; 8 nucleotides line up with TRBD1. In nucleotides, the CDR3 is TGTGCCTGGAGTGTAGACAGGGGCCAGCCCCAGCATTTT. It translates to CAWSVDRGQPQHF.